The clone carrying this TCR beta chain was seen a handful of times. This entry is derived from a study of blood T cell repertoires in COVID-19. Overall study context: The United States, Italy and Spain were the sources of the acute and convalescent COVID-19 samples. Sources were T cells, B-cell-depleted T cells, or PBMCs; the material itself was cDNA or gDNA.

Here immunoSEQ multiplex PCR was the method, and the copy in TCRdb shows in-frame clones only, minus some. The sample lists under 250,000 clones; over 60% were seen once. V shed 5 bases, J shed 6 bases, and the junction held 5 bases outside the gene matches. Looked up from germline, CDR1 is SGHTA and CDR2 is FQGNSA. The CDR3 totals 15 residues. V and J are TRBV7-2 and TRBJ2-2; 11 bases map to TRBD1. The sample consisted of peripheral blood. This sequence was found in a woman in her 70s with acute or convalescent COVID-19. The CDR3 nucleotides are TGTGCCAGCAGCCTTCCGGGACAGGGGGCCGGGGAGCTGTTTTTT. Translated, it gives CASSLPGQGAGELFF.